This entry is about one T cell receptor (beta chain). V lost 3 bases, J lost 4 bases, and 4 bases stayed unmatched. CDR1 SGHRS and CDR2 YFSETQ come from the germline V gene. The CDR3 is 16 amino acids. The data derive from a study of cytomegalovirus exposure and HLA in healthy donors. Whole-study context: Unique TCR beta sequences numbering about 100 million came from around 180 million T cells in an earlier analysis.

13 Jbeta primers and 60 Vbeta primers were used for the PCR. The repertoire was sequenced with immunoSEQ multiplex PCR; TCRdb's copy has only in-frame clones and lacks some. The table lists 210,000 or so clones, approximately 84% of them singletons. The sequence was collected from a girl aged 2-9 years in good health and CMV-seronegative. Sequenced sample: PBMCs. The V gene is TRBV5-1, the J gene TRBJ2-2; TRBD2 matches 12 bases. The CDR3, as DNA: TGCGCCAGCAGCTACCTAGCGGGGGGGCTCACCGGGGAGCTGTTTTTT. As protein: CASSYLAGGLTGELFF.